This is a list of T cell receptor beta chains from one sample in a study of shared clonotypes between healthy human individuals. Some clones are missing from TCRdb's copy, which holds only in-frame ones; the method was immunoSEQ multiplex PCR. Altogether about 490,000 clones are present, 65% to 85% being singletons, with the ten largest covering 10% to 15%. Sequenced material: PBMCs. The receptors were sampled from a woman aged 40 to 50 in good health. Some clones in this sample may be carry-over from other donors' samples. CDR3s leave out the opening cysteine and the closing phenylalanine or tryptophan.

V,J,CDR3
TRBV19,TRBJ2-1,ASSISYNEQF
TRBV27,TRBJ2-1,ASSLTSGNSEQF
TRBV7-2,TRBJ2-7,ASSLVPRESLLREQY
TRBV18,TRBJ1-2,ASSPDIGTLGYT
TRBV27,TRBJ2-6,ASRSTGANVLT
TRBV6-6,TRBJ1-3,ASSYSTSGNTIY
TRBV28,TRBJ2-6,AGRGVSGANVLT
TRBV7-6,TRBJ2-1,ASSLAGTNYNEQF
TRBV7-9,TRBJ2-5,ASSLMETQY
TRBV12-2,TRBJ2-1,ASRQGICVEQF